This T cell receptor beta chain was obtained from a study of T cells in Graves' hyperthyroidism and ophthalmopathy. This clonotype was detected ten times or more. Its antigen remains unknown. Template material for amplifying TCR beta CDR3 regions consisted of RNA transcripts. HTBI primers drove first-round RT-PCR of the TCR CDR3. One entry per CDR3 protein, called by TCRdb with MiXCR from the multiplex PCR reads. The sample gives 500,000 to 600,000 distinct CDR3 sequences, 46% of which show up once; over 15% is in the top ten. The ends lost 7 bases at V and 12 bases at J; junction bases unmatched: 13. Germline V gene data show CDR1 as WSHSY and CDR2 as SAAADI. This CDR3 has 14 amino acids. Any patient presenting with uncontrolled infection, other autoimmune disease, pregnancy or lactation was left out. Study-level findings and limits: Blood also held most thyroid clonotypes expanded beyond 0.001.

The rearrangement joins TRBV10-2 to TRBJ1-4; 8 nucleotides align to TRBD1. The receptor's source is an adult woman with Graves' disease, either hyperthyroidism or ophthalmopathy (not recorded which). The sequenced sample was peripheral blood or thyroid tissue (not recorded which). The CDR3 spells CASKAGNRGGELFF. The CDR3 DNA reads TGCGCCAGCAAGGCAGGGAACAGGGGGGGAGAACTGTTTTTT.